The next 21 T cell receptor beta chains were all read from a single sample in a study of cytomegalovirus exposure and HLA in healthy donors. PCR involved 60 Vbeta and 13 Jbeta primers. The data were produced by immunoSEQ multiplex PCR, yet TCRdb's version contains in-frame clones alone and is incomplete. The top ten clones hold about 7% of a sample with 150,000 to 200,000 clones, around 72% of them seen once. Source material: PBMCs. The receptors originated from a man in his forties or fifties in good health and CMV-seropositive.

J is TRBJ1-5 and V is TRBV7-2; 9 positions match TRBD1. Per the germline V gene, CDR1 is SGHTA and CDR2 is FQGNSA. Trimming at V came to 5 bases and at J to 1 base, leaving 3 bases not matched to a gene. This CDR3 has 15 amino acids. CDR3 residues: CASSADRGSNQPQHF. CDR3 DNA sequence: TGTGCCAGCAGCGCGGACAGGGGAAGCAATCAGCCCCAGCATTTT.

The V and J genes are TRBV7-4 and TRBJ1-5; tentatively, D is TRBD1 (6 bases). CDR3 size: 19 residues. CDR1 is SGHVT, CDR2 SQSDAQ, per germline. V lost 5 bases and J lost 0, with 23 bases in between. This CDR3 reads CASSPGSDSWRYSNQPQHF. The CDR3 DNA reads as TGTGCCAGCAGCCCCGGATCGGACAGCTGGCGCTATAGCAATCAGCCCCAGCATTTT.

The chain uses TRBV5-6 and TRBJ1-1, with a tentative D call TRBD1 (5 bases). The V and J ends lost 3 bases and 1 base respectively, with 13 bases between them. The germline V gene encodes CDR1 SGHDT and CDR2 YYEEEE. This CDR3 contains 15 residues. In nucleotides, the CDR3 is TGTGCCAGCAGCTCGGCAGGGTCTAGGAACACTGAAGCTTTCTTT. Its protein is CASSSAGSRNTEAFF. Full variable domain (remainder filled in from reference TRBV5-6 and TRBJ1-1): DAGVTQSPTHLIKTRGQQVTLRCSPKSGHDTVSWYQQALGQGPQFIFQYYEEEERQRGNFPDRFSGHQFPNYSSELNVNALLLGDSALYLCASSSAGSRNTEAFFGQGTRLTVV.

This clone occurred a few times. V is TRBV4-3 and J is TRBJ1-1; TRBD1 might be the D (5 bases). CDR1 and CDR2 (germline): LGHNA, YSLEER. Trimming left V 2 bases short and J 9 bases short, with 13 bases between. The CDR3 covers 13 residues. This chain's CDR3 is CASSQYIGAQAFF. The DNA of the CDR3 is TGCGCCAGCAGCCAATATATAGGGGCCCAAGCTTTCTTT.

J is TRBJ2-6 and V is TRBV7-6; 9 bases are a match to TRBD1. The CDR3 sequence is 17 residues long. The V segment lost 5 bases and the J segment 0 bases; nucleotides outside the gene matches: 5. Germline V gives CDR1 SGHVS, CDR2 FNYEAQ. The CDR3 loop reads CASSGQGRISGANVLTF. CDR3 nucleotides: TGTGCCAGCAGCGGACAGGGGCGGATCTCTGGGGCCAACGTCCTGACTTTC. The full variable domain, with the rest looked up from reference TRBV7-6 and TRBJ2-6, is GAGVSQSPRYKVTKRGQDVALRCDPISGHVSLYWYRQALGQGPEFLTYFNYEAQQDKSGLPNDRFSAERPEGSISTLTIQRTEQRDSAMYRCASSGQGRISGANVLTFGAGSRLTVL.

This clone was recorded only once. This chain connects TRBV6-5 to TRBJ1-2; D uncertain. Germline V CDR1 and CDR2: MNHEY, SVGAGI. This CDR3 is 12 amino acids long. Between the trimmed V and J ends, which lost 2 bases and 7 bases, there was a span of 8 bases. CDR3 bases: TGTGCCAGCAGTTACCCCGGGGTTGGCTACACCTTC. Translation: CASSYPGVGYTF.

This clone occurred once. The CDR3 reads CASSVVANTGELFF. The CDR3, as DNA: TGTGCCAGCAGCGTAGTAGCGAACACCGGGGAGCTGTTTTTT. The chain links TRBV9 to TRBJ2-2; D remains unclear. The V and J ends lost 0 bases and 0 bases respectively, with 3 bases between them. This CDR3 is 14 amino acids long. CDR1 and CDR2 (germline): SGDLS, YYNGEE.

This clone was seen a few times. The V gene is TRBV4-3, the J gene TRBJ2-6; D possibly corresponds to TRBD2 (6 bases). Germline CDR1 is LGHNA and CDR2 is YSLEER. V was trimmed by 1 base and J by 2 bases, leaving 12 bases between them. This CDR3 region has 17 residues. The CDR3 reads CASSQVWRGAGANVLTF. In DNA, the CDR3 is TGCGCCAGCAGCCAAGTTTGGCGGGGAGCTGGGGCCAACGTCCTGACTTTC.

The J gene is TRBJ2-2, the V gene TRBV7-2; possible D gene TRBD2, 5 bases. The CDR3 has 15 amino acids. Germline V lookup: CDR1 SGHTA, CDR2 FQGNSA. V lost 5 bases and J lost 3, with 13 bases in between. CDR3 sequence reads: CASSTRGRDTGELFF. The CDR3 region has the DNA TGTGCCAGCAGCACTCGAGGGCGGGACACCGGGGAGCTGTTTTTT. The full variable domain, its missing parts supplied by reference TRBV7-2 and TRBJ2-2, is GAGVSQSPSNKVTEKGKDVELRCDPISGHTALYWYRQSLGQGLEFLIYFQGNSAPDKSGLPSDRFSAERTGGSVSTLTIQRTQQEDSAVYLCASSTRGRDTGELFFGEGSRLTVL.

The rearrangement links TRBV7-9 to TRBJ2-5; D might be TRBD1 (5 bases). The CDR3 has 15 amino acids. Germline V gene sequence: CDR1 SEHNR, CDR2 FQNEAQ (reference sequence). Deletions cut 5 bases from V and 0 bases from J, with 13 bases between. The CDR3 region is CASSHSRQYQETQYF. CDR3 sequence (DNA): TGTGCCAGCAGCCATTCTCGACAGTACCAAGAGACCCAGTACTTC.

The CDR3 DNA reads as TGTGCCAGCAGCGCCGGGCAGGGGATCTATGGCTACACCTTC. Amino acid sequence: CASSAGQGIYGYTF. This sequence joins TRBV27 and TRBJ1-2; a weak D match, TRBD1 (6 bases). Germline V CDR1 and CDR2: MNHEY, SMNVEV (reference sequence). This CDR3 is built from 14 residues. Trimming pared 6 bases from V and 4 bases from J, leaving 15 bases between.

Details on this clone: One end of the junction is discordant with germline, which a read error may explain. V usage is TRBV15 and J usage is TRBJ1-2; D uncertain. There are 11 residues in the CDR3. CDR1 is LNHNV, CDR2 YYDKDF, per germline (reference sequence). For the CDR3, the DNA is TGTGCCACCAGCAGAGACGGGTGGTTTCTCTTC. As protein: CATSRDGWFLF.

This clone was seen only once. This chain connects TRBV18 to TRBJ2-2, with D possibly TRBD1 on 6 matching bases. Germline V lookup: CDR1 KGHSH, CDR2 LQKENI. The CDR3 covers 14 residues. The V and J ends lost 4 bases and 2 bases respectively, with 8 bases between them. The CDR3 protein is CASSLGTNTGELFF. CDR3 sequence (DNA): TGTGCCAGCTCACTAGGGACAAACACCGGGGAGCTGTTTTTT.

Concerning this clone: This sample also contains other DNA sequences that code for the same CDR3. The rearrangement joins TRBV7-6 to TRBJ2-7; a possible D gene is TRBD1 (6 bases). Germline CDR1 is SGHVS and CDR2 is FNYEAQ. The CDR3 spans 14 residues. V was cut by 5 bases and J by 4 bases, with 15 bases left in between. The CDR3: CASSGSQGSYEQYF. CDR3 in DNA: TGTGCCAGCAGCGGCAGCCAGGGGTCTTACGAGCAGTACTTC.

The J gene is TRBJ1-1, the V gene TRBV7-9; 10 bases are shared with TRBD1. Per germline, CDR1 SEHNR and CDR2 FQNEAQ (reference sequence). CDR3 length: 15 amino acids. The ends lost 5 bases at V and 4 bases at J; junction bases unmatched: 7. CDR3: CASSPYRDRGTEAFF. The DNA of the CDR3 is TGTGCCAGCAGCCCCTACCGGGACAGGGGCACTGAAGCTTTCTTT.

This chain uses TRBV19 with TRBJ1-6; maybe TRBD1 (5 bases). Trimming stripped 0 bases from V and 5 bases from J, with 11 bases between. CDR3 size: 16 residues. Germline assignment: CDR1 LNHDA and CDR2 SQIVND (reference sequence). DNA for the CDR3: TGTGCCAGTAGTATAGAGTGGACATCCGATAATTCACCCCTCCACTTT. Its protein is CASSIEWTSDNSPLHF.

The chain carries TRBV10-3 and TRBJ1-6; D not certain. Germline V gene sequence: CDR1 ENHRY, CDR2 SYGVKD. V lost 2 bases and J lost 0, with 11 bases in between. This CDR3 comprises 17 residues. This chain's CDR3 is CAISENSVSSYNSPLHF. DNA of the CDR3: TGTGCCATCAGTGAGAATAGCGTCAGCTCCTATAATTCACCCCTCCACTTT.

In DNA, the CDR3 is TGTGCCAGCAGCCGGGACTACCAGAATGAGCAGTTCTTC. The encoded protein is CASSRDYQNEQFF. The chain has TRBV6-4 and TRBJ2-1; 7 positions match TRBD2. V shed 6 bases, J shed 7 bases, and the junction held 6 bases outside the gene matches. The CDR3 runs to 13 residues. Per the germline V gene, CDR1 is MRHNA and CDR2 is SNTAGT.

The J gene is TRBJ1-3, the V gene TRBV7-7, with a tentative D call TRBD1 (5 bases). Germline V gene sequence: CDR1 SSHAT, CDR2 FNYEAQ (reference sequence). CDR3 length equals 15 residues. The CDR3 region has the DNA TGTGCTACGGGGGGGGGACCATCCTCTGGAAACACCATATATTTT. Amino acid sequence: CATGGGPSSGNTIYF. The full variable domain, with the rest looked up from reference TRBV7-7 and TRBJ1-3, is GAGVSQSPRYKVTKRGQDVTLRCDPISSHATLYWYQQALGQGPEFLTYFNYEAQPDKSGLPSDRFSAERPEGSISTLTIQRTEQRDSAMYRCATGGGPSSGNTIYFGEGSWLTVV.

This clone was seen a handful of times. The chain links TRBV7-9 to TRBJ1-1; D not certain. Germline values: CDR1 SEHNR, CDR2 FQNEAQ (reference sequence). Trimming removed 0 bases from V and 1 base from J, with 6 bases in between. The CDR3 has 14 residues. The CDR3 is CASSLAAQNTEAFF. CDR3 nucleotide sequence: TGTGCCAGCAGCTTAGCGGCACAGAACACTGAAGCTTTCTTT.

The rearrangement uses TRBV25-1 and TRBJ2-3, with 9 bases that match TRBD1. V shed 5 bases, J shed 6 bases, and the junction held 6 bases outside the gene matches. The germline gives CDR1 MGHDK, CDR2 SYGVNS. The CDR3 totals 14 residues. CDR3 sequence (DNA): TGTGCCAGCAGTCAACAGGGGGCGGTGGATACGCAGTATTTT. Amino acids: CASSQQGAVDTQYF.